This T cell receptor beta chain was observed in a study of response to subunit inactivated influenza vaccine. General observations from the study: T cells newly recruited by each seasonal influenza vaccination are few, the authors suggested.

One entry per CDR3 protein results from TCRdb running MiXCR on the RT-PCR reads. The table lists about 620,000 distinct CDR3 sequences, around 11% of them singletons. V shed 5 bases and J shed 3 bases, with 10 bases lying between them. The CDR3 spans 13 residues. About this clonotype itself: What it recognizes is unknown.

The rearrangement uses TRBV12-3 or TRBV12-4 and TRBJ1-1; D uncertain. This receptor was obtained from a man in his fifties who received an inactivated influenza vaccine. The sequenced sample was PBMCs from blood, obtained on the day of vaccination. The CDR3 is CASSIIGDTEAFF. In DNA form, the CDR3 reads TGTGCCAGCAGTATCATTGGTGACACTGAAGCTTTCTTT.